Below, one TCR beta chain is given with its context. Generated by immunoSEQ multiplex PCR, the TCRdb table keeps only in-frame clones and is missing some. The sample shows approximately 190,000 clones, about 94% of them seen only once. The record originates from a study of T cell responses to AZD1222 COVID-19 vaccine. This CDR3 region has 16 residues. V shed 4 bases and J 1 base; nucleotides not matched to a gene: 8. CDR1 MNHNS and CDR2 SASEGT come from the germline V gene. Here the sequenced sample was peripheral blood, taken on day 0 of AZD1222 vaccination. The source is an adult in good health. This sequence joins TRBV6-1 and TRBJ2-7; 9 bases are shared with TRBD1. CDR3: CASSGGTGTRSYEQYF. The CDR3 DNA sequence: TGTGCCAGCAGTGGGGGGACAGGGACGAGGTCCTACGAGCAGTACTTC.